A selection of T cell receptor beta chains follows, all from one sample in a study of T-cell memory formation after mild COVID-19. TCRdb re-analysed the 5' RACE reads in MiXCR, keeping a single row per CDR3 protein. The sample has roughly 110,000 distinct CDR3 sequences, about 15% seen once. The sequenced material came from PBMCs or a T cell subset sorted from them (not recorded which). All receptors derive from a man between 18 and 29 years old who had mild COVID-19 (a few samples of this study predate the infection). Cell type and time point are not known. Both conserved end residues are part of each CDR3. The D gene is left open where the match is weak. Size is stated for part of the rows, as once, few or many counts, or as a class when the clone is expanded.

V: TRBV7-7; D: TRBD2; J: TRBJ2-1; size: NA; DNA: TGTGCCAGCAGCTTAGGGCCTAGCGGGTACAATGAGCAGTTCTTC; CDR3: CASSLGPSGYNEQFF
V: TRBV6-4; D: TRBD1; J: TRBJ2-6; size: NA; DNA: TGTGCCAGCAGTGCATATGGGACAGGCCTCTCTGGGGCCAACGTCCTGACTTTC; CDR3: CASSAYGTGLSGANVLTF
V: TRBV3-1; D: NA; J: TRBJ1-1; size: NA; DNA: TGTGCCAGCAGCTTCCGACAGTTCACTGAAGCTTTCTTT; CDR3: CASSFRQFTEAFF
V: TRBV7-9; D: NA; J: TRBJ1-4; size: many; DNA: TGTGCCAGCAGCTCCACGACAGCCACTAATGAAAAACTGTTTTTT; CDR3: CASSSTTATNEKLFF
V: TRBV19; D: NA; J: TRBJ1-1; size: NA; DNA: TGTGCCAGTACCCCAGCCGGCAGGAACACTGAAGCTTTCTTT; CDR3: CASTPAGRNTEAFF
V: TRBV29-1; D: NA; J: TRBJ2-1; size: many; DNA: TGCAGCGTTCGGGACGTCAATGAGCAGTTCTTC; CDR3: CSVRDVNEQFF
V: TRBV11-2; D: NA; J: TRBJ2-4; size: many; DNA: TGTGCCAGCAGCTTAGATTTGGGTCGGCCGGGGTACTTC; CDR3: CASSLDLGRPGYF
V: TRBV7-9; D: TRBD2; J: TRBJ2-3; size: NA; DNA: TGTGCCAGCAGCTTAGCTGCCGCGGGCGGGGGAGATACGCAGTATTTT; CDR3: CASSLAAAGGGDTQYF
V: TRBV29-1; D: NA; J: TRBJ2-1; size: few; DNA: TGCAGCGTTCTGAACTACAATGAGCAGTTCTTC; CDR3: CSVLNYNEQFF
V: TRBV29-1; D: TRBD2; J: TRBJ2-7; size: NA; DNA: TGCAGCGTGACTGGGGGGGAAGGCGAGCAGTACTTC; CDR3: CSVTGGEGEQYF
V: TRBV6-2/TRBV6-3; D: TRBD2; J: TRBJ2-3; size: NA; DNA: TGTGCCAGCACCCCCATGATGCGGGGGGCGGGTTTTGGCACAGATACGCAGTATTTT; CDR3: CASTPMMRGAGFGTDTQYF